A selection of T cell receptor beta chains follows, all from one sample in a study of blood T cells in healthy people across ages. TCRdb re-analysed the 5' RACE reads in MiXCR, keeping a single row per CDR3 protein. The sample shows some 930,000 distinct CDR3 sequences, 25% to 30% of them seen only once. These data were also filed under a second study, of T cells of mothers and their children.

Sequenced: blood. Receptors originate from a woman aged 40 to 55 in good health. The CDR3 runs from the conserved cysteine through the conserved F or W. The D gene is left open where the match is weak. Rows may omit the clone size; those that give it use once, few, many or a size class.

CSVDSPVSITEAFF	TGCAGCGTTGACAGTCCAGTTTCGATCACTGAAGCTTTCTTT	TRBJ1-1	-	-	TRBV29-1
CASSLAGGFNTDTQYF	TGTGCCAGCAGCCTCGCGGGGGGCTTCAACACAGATACGCAGTATTTT	TRBJ2-3	TRBD2	many	TRBV9
CASLDRLRDEQFF	TGTGCCAGCCTGGACCGATTACGCGATGAGCAGTTCTTC	TRBJ2-1	-	few	TRBV2
CASSSFDQPQHF	TGTGCCAGTAGTTCTTTCGATCAGCCCCAGCATTTT	TRBJ1-5	-	-	TRBV19
CSAPILSINQPQHF	TGCAGTGCCCCAATTTTATCTATAAATCAGCCCCAGCATTTT	TRBJ1-5	-	few	TRBV20-1
CASIPGGSYGYGYTF	TGTGCCAGCATCCCTGGAGGGTCTTACGGCTATGGCTACACCTTC	TRBJ1-2	-	-	TRBV6-5
CASDNRRGPYEQYF	TGTGCCAGCGATAACCGCCGCGGCCCCTACGAGCAGTACTTC	TRBJ2-7	-	-	TRBV28
CASSPLGSGGETQYF	TGTGCCAGCAGCCCACTTGGTAGCGGGGGAGAGACCCAGTACTTC	TRBJ2-5	TRBD2	many	TRBV6-5
CASSPSGDRVLQGQHF	TGTGCCAGCAGCCCCTCCGGGGACAGAGTCCTTCAAGGCCAGCATTTT	TRBJ1-5	TRBD1	-	TRBV7-2
CATSRDKGGASNEQFF	TGTGCCACCAGCAGAGATAAAGGGGGCGCAAGCAATGAGCAGTTCTTC	TRBJ2-1	TRBD1	-	TRBV15
CASSQDLGAWNQPQHF	TGTGCCAGCAGCCAAGATTTAGGGGCTTGGAATCAGCCCCAGCATTTT	TRBJ1-5	-	-	TRBV4-2
CASSVGPAQAEWAFF	TGCGCCAGCAGCGTGGGACCGGCGCAGGCGGAGTGGGCTTTCTTT	TRBJ1-1	-	few	TRBV5-1
CASSPPYTYGQYF	TGCGCCAGCAGTCCCCCCTATACCTACGGGCAGTACTTC	TRBJ2-4	-	-	TRBV4-1
CAGSLANQETQYF	TGTGCCGGCAGCTTAGCCAACCAAGAGACCCAGTACTTC	TRBJ2-5	-	-	TRBV13
CSTRQDLNSPLHF	TGCAGCACGCGACAGGACCTTAATTCACCCCTCCACTTT	TRBJ1-6	-	many	TRBV29-1
CASGNGNYGYTF	TGTGCCAGCGGGAATGGGAACTATGGCTACACCTTC	TRBJ1-2	-	few	TRBV28
CASSPGTSGANTGELFF	TGTGCCAGCAGCCCGGGGACTAGCGGGGCAAACACCGGGGAGCTGTTTTTT	TRBJ2-2	TRBD2	many	TRBV11-2
CASRRDPGQYNSPLHF	TGCGCCAGCAGACGGGATCCGGGACAATATAATTCACCCCTCCACTTT	TRBJ1-6	-	few	TRBV5-1
CSAHDMKGGRYEQYF	TGCAGTGCCCATGACATGAAAGGCGGGAGGTACGAGCAGTACTTC	TRBJ2-7	TRBD2	many	TRBV20-1
CASTWGLADDEQYF	TGTGCCAGCACCTGGGGACTAGCCGACGATGAGCAGTACTTC	TRBJ2-7	TRBD2	once	TRBV9
CASKGQGDWETQYF	TGTGCCAGTAAGGGACAGGGGGATTGGGAGACCCAGTACTTC	TRBJ2-5	TRBD1	few	TRBV27
CSASRLYGNTEAFF	TGCAGTGCTAGCCGGTTGTACGGGAACACTGAAGCTTTCTTT	TRBJ1-1	-	-	TRBV20-1
CASSLWGRDADTQYF	TGTGCCAGCAGCTTGTGGGGGAGGGACGCAGATACGCAGTATTTT	TRBJ2-3	TRBD2	-	TRBV7-3
CSVATGTGDYGYTF	TGCAGCGTTGCAACCGGGACAGGCGACTATGGCTACACCTTC	TRBJ1-2	TRBD1	many	TRBV29-1
CASGETGPYNEQFF	TGTGCCAGCGGCGAGACAGGGCCCTACAATGAGCAGTTCTTC	TRBJ2-1	TRBD1	many	TRBV7-3
CASSHPQRGEKLFF	TGTGCCAGCAGCCACCCCCAGCGCGGCGAAAAACTGTTTTTT	TRBJ1-4	-	many	TRBV3-1
CASSTGPHNEQFF	TGTGCCAGCAGTACCGGACCTCACAATGAGCAGTTCTTC	TRBJ2-1	-	-	TRBV27
CACTTGNNQPQHF	TGTGCCTGCACGACAGGGAACAATCAGCCCCAGCATTTT	TRBJ1-5	TRBD1	-	TRBV18
CASSLTGFTDTQYF	TGTGCCAGCAGCTTGACAGGCTTCACAGATACGCAGTATTTT	TRBJ2-3	-	many	TRBV5-5